This T cell receptor beta chain was found in a study of T cells expressing NK-cell markers. The overall study: Source material for TCR beta repertoires consisted of sorted CD3+CD56+NKG2C+, CD3+CD56+NKG2C- and CD3+CD56-NKG2C+ T cells.

Germline lookup yields CDR1 KGHSH and CDR2 LQKENI. This CDR3 contains 17 residues. No DNA is given; TCRdb re-called the 5' RACE reads and lists each CDR3 protein once. There are 400,000 to 550,000 distinct CDR3 sequences in the sample, with less than 7.5% held by the top ten. The origin of this receptor is a woman between 18 and 70 years old in good health. V is TRBV18 and J is TRBJ2-7; TCRdb reports TRBD1, a call that lacks DNA to check it against. The sample was blood T cells: a sorted CD56 or NKG2C T cell subset, CD4+ or CD8+ T cells, or bulk PBMC T cells (not recorded which). The CDR3 reads CASSPGGYLTENYEQYF.